This entry lists 18 T cell receptor beta chains sequenced from one sample in a study of T cell changes during pregnancy in multiple sclerosis. TCRdb's copy holds only in-frame clones and misses some; the assay was immunoSEQ multiplex PCR. The repertoire includes roughly 72,000 clones, 94% of them detected once, and roughly 0.14% sits in the top ten. The sequences come from CD4+ T cells from peripheral blood mononuclear cells, collected after pregnancy. The receptors stem from a female donor with multiple sclerosis, enrolled in a pregnancy study.

V gene TRBV10-3 combines with J gene TRBJ2-7, with 7 bases lining up with TRBD2. Germline-derived CDR1 and CDR2 are ENHRY and SYGVKD. V gave up 6 bases and J gave up 2 bases; unmatched junction bases: 7. CDR3 size: 14 residues. CDR3 DNA sequence: TGTGCCATCAGGACCGGACTAGAGACCTACGAGCAGTACTTC. This sequence encodes CAIRTGLETYEQYF.

As for this clone: One end of the junction fails to match germline, which may point to a read error. The chain couples TRBV6-1 to TRBJ1-2; D may be TRBD1 (5 bases). Germline V gives CDR1 MNHNS, CDR2 SASEGT. There are 11 residues in the CDR3. The CDR3 protein is CASSEGDSDIF. The CDR3 bases are TGTGCCAGCAGTGAAGGGGACTCCGATATCTTC.

V usage is TRBV5-6 and J usage is TRBJ2-1; TRBD2 might be the D (5 bases). Germline CDR1 reads SGHDT; CDR2 reads YYEEEE. The germline V and J ends were trimmed by 4 bases and 5 bases, with 16 bases remaining between them. The CDR3 covers 15 residues. The CDR3 here is CASSPPLGLHNEQFF. The CDR3 DNA reads TGTGCCAGCAGCCCCCCCCTAGGACTCCACAATGAGCAGTTCTTC.

CDR3 loop: CASSLLLRLGDTQYF. CDR3 coding DNA: TGTGCCAGCAGTTTATTGTTACGCCTCGGAGATACGCAGTATTTT. This chain uses TRBV28 with TRBJ2-3; unclear D gene. In germline, CDR1 is MDHEN, CDR2 SYDVKM. With 1 base removed from V and 5 bases from J, the gap between germline ends came to 13 bases. The CDR3 length is 15 residues. Filled out from reference TRBV28 and TRBJ2-3, the complete variable domain reads DVKVTQSSRYLVKRTGEKVFLECVQDMDHENMFWYRQDPGLGLRLIYFSYDVKMKEKGDIPEGYSVSREKKERFSLILESASTNQTSMYLCASSLLLRLGDTQYFGPGTRLTVL.

The chain carries TRBV5-4 and TRBJ2-1, with a possible D match to TRBD2 (5 bases). CDR1 is SGHNT and CDR2 is YYREEE in the germline V gene (reference sequence). Trimming took off 4 bases at V and 5 bases at J, with 13 bases between the two ends. The CDR3 consists of 14 residues. The CDR3 bases are TGTGCCAGCAGCCCCCTAACTAGTGACAATGAGCAGTTCTTC. Its translation: CASSPLTSDNEQFF. The whole variable domain, remainder taken from reference TRBV5-4 and TRBJ2-1, is ETGVTQSPTHLIKTRGQQVTLRCSSQSGHNTVSWYQQALGQGPQFIFQYYREEENGRGNFPPRFSGLQFPNYSSELNVNALELDDSALYLCASSPLTSDNEQFFGPGTRLTVL.

V and J are TRBV28 and TRBJ2-7; TRBD2 might be the D (5 bases). V was clipped by 5 bases and J by 5 bases, with 13 bases between them. The length of the CDR3 is 13 residues. Germline V gene lookup returns CDR1 MDHEN and CDR2 SYDVKM. CDR3 bases: TGTGCCAGCAGTACACGGGGTTACGACGAGCAGTACTTC. Amino acid sequence: CASSTRGYDEQYF.

On this clone: This sample includes further DNA sequences coding for the same CDR3. The chain has TRBV5-1 and TRBJ2-1; 14 nucleotides line up with TRBD2. This CDR3 is 17 amino acids long. Germline V lookup: CDR1 SGHRS, CDR2 YFSETQ. J lost 8 bases, V lost 4 bases, and 11 bases had no gene match. The CDR3 DNA sequence: TGCGCCAGCAGCCTTGGGGGGACTAGCGGGAGTCGACATGAGCAGTTCTTC. Amino acid sequence: CASSLGGTSGSRHEQFF.

The V gene is TRBV18, the J gene TRBJ2-1; D remains ambiguous. Germline V gene sequence: CDR1 KGHSH, CDR2 LQKENI. The CDR3 has 12 amino acids. Trimming cost V 2 bases and J 8 bases, with 7 bases left between them. CDR3 in amino acids: CASSPLAYEQFF. The CDR3 coding sequence is TGTGCCAGCTCACCATTAGCTTATGAGCAGTTCTTC.

V usage is TRBV6-6 and J usage is TRBJ2-2; tentatively, D is TRBD2 (5 bases). The V gene's germline CDR1 is MNHNY and CDR2 SVGAGI (reference sequence). Trimming removed 2 bases from V and 1 base from J, with 11 bases in between. The length of the CDR3 is 16 residues. The CDR3 here is CASSYDYSLNTGELFF. CDR3 DNA sequence: TGTGCCAGCAGTTACGACTACTCGCTGAACACCGGGGAGCTGTTTTTT.

CDR3 sequence (DNA): TGTGCCAGCTCACCAGGCGGGAGGTCCCACAATGAGCAGTTCTTC. Translating gives CASSPGGRSHNEQFF. The chain recombines TRBV18 with TRBJ2-1; 8 bases are shared with TRBD2. The CDR3 is 15 amino acids. V lost 2 bases and J lost 5; bases outside the gene matches: 5. Germline values: CDR1 KGHSH, CDR2 LQKENI.

J is TRBJ2-5 and V is TRBV9, with D possibly matching TRBD1 (6 bases). Trimming left V 4 bases short and J 2 bases short, with 12 bases between. CDR1 and CDR2 from the germline V gene are SGDLS and YYNGEE. The CDR3 extends over 14 amino acids. The CDR3 sequence is CASSLGQNQETQYF. CDR3 sequence (DNA): TGTGCCAGCAGCCTCGGACAGAATCAAGAGACCCAGTACTTC. Together with reference TRBV9 and TRBJ2-5, the CDR3 gives the full variable domain: DSGVTQTPKHLITATGQRVTLRCSPRSGDLSVYWYQQSLDQGLQFLIQYYNGEERAKGNILERFSAQQFPDLHSELNLSSLELGDSALYFCASSLGQNQETQYFGPGTRLLVL.

V usage is TRBV25-1 and J usage is TRBJ1-2, with D uncertain. Germline CDR1 MGHDK, CDR2 SYGVNS. The CDR3 has 13 residues. With 3 bases removed from V and 8 bases from J, the gap between germline ends came to 13 bases. CDR3 in amino acids: CASSDLLGGGYTF. CDR3 nucleotide sequence: TGTGCCAGCAGTGACCTTTTAGGCGGGGGCTACACCTTC.

This chain connects TRBV4-1 to TRBJ2-1; 10 nucleotides agree with TRBD1. The CDR3 sequence is 17 residues long. V shed 1 base and J 2 bases; nucleotides not matched to a gene: 5. CDR1 is MGHRA, CDR2 YSYEKL, per germline. CDR3 sequence reads: CASSQVVGTGAYNEQFF. The CDR3, as DNA: TGCGCCAGCAGCCAAGTCGTAGGGACAGGGGCCTACAATGAGCAGTTCTTC.

This chain uses TRBV29-1 with TRBJ1-2; D unresolved. The germline V gene has CDR1 SQVTM and CDR2 ANQGSEA. This CDR3 contains 15 residues. V lost 7 bases and J 3 bases, leaving 21 bases between the germline ends. CDR3 region: CSAPLGPSHYYGYTF. The CDR3 DNA is TGCAGCGCGCCACTTGGGCCGTCCCACTACTATGGCTACACCTTC.

The V call is TRBV5-1, the J call TRBJ2-5; 8 bases map to TRBD1. In germline, CDR1 is SGHRS, CDR2 YFSETQ. Trimming cost V 4 bases and J 3 bases; bases outside gene matches: 8. This CDR3 is built from 15 residues. The CDR3 loop is CASSIPGQGEETQYF. CDR3 DNA sequence: TGCGCCAGCAGCATCCCAGGACAGGGTGAAGAGACCCAGTACTTC.

This clone was seen just once. The J gene is TRBJ2-5, the V gene TRBV28; TRBD1 might be the D (6 bases). The germline CDR1 and CDR2 sequences are MDHEN and SYDVKM. Trimming left V 5 bases short and J 7 bases short, with 14 bases between. The CDR3 sequence is 13 residues long. DNA of the CDR3: TGTGCCAGCAGTCAGGTGACAGGACGGACCCAGTACTTC. It yields the protein CASSQVTGRTQYF.

The chain recombines TRBV28 with TRBJ1-2; TRBD1 might be the D (5 bases). The CDR3 runs to 15 residues. Germline values: CDR1 MDHEN, CDR2 SYDVKM. Trimming left V 7 bases short and J 4 bases short, with 19 bases between. The CDR3 reads CASTLGGLSSYGYTF. CDR3 coding DNA: TGTGCCAGCACTCTGGGGGGTCTGAGCTCCTATGGCTACACCTTC.

Only one count was recorded for this clone. The chain links TRBV7-9 to TRBJ1-4; D is perhaps TRBD1 (5 bases). V was trimmed by 1 base and J by 5 bases, leaving 14 bases between them. CDR1 is SEHNR and CDR2 is FQNEAQ in the germline V gene (reference sequence). This CDR3 has 16 residues. CDR3 protein: CASSLGRGSANEKLFF. Here the CDR3 DNA reads TGTGCCAGCAGCTTAGGTAGGGGTTCGGCAAATGAAAAACTGTTTTTT.